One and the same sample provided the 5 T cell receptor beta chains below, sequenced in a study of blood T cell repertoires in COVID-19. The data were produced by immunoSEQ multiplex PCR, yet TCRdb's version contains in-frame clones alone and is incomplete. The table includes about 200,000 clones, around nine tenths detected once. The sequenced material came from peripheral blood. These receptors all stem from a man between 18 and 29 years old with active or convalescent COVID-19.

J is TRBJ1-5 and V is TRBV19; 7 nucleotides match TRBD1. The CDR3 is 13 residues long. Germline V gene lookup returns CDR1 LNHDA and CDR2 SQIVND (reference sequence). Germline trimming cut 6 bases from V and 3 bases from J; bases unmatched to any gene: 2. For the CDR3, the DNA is TGTGCCAGTAGGGGACAGTTCAATCAGCCCCAGCATTTT. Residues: CASRGQFNQPQHF.

The CDR3 spells CASSYSKAGWTYEQYF. The CDR3 nucleotides are TGTGCCAGCAGTTACTCGAAGGCAGGGTGGACCTACGAGCAGTACTTC. V gene TRBV6-2 or TRBV6-3 combines with J gene TRBJ2-7, with D tentatively TRBD1 (5 bases). The germline V and J ends were trimmed by 0 bases and 2 bases, with 14 bases remaining between them. This CDR3 has 16 residues. Germline V lookup: CDR1 MNHEY, CDR2 SVGEGT.

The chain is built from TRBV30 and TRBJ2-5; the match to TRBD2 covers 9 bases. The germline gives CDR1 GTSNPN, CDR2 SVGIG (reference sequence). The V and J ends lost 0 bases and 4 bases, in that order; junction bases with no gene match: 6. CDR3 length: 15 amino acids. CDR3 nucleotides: TGTGCCTGGAGTGTACGGCGAGCGGGAGGAGAGACCCAGTACTTC. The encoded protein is CAWSVRRAGGETQYF.

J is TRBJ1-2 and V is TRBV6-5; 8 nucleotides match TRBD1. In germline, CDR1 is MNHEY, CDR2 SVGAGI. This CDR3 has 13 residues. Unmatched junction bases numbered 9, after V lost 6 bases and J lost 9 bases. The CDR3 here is CASRPPTGARYTF. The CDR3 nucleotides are TGTGCCAGCAGGCCACCGACAGGGGCTCGCTACACCTTC.

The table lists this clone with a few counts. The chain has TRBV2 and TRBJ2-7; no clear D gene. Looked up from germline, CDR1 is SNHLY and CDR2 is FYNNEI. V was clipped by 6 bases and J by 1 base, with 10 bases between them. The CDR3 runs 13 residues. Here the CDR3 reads CASRAYVSYEQYF. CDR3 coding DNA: TGTGCCAGCAGGGCTTACGTGTCCTACGAGCAGTACTTC. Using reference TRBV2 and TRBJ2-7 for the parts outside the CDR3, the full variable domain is EPEVTQTPSHQVTQMGQEVILRCVPISNHLYFYWYRQILGQKVEFLVSFYNNEISEKSEIFDDQFSVERPDGSNFTLKIRSTKLEDSAMYFCASRAYVSYEQYFGPGTRLTVT.